The entry below gives a single T cell receptor (beta chain) sequence along with its context. In the authors' methods: For nucleated cells, counts were estimated from reference gene primer amplification. TCRdb keeps only in-frame clones here, not all; method: immunoSEQ multiplex PCR. That table furnishes V, J and clone size, whereas the DNA furnished D and trimming. This table holds about 29,000 clones, less than 85% found once. This record belongs to a study of blood T cell repertoires in COVID-19. Study information: Both acute and convalescent COVID-19 samples were obtained from the United States, Italy and Spain. PBMCs, B-cell-depleted T cells, or T cells were the source of the cDNA or gDNA that made up the material.

The TCR sequence derives from an older man with active or convalescent COVID-19. Input material: peripheral blood.

CDR3 in amino acids: CSVESGVLADTQYF. The CDR3 DNA follows: TGCAGCGTTGAATCAGGTGTCCTGGCAGATACGCAGTATTTT. The rearrangement uses TRBV29-1 and TRBJ2-3; D is undetermined. V lost 2 bases to trimming and J lost 4 bases, with 13 bases between them. This CDR3 is built from 14 residues. Looked up from germline, CDR1 is SQVTM and CDR2 is ANQGSEA.